Listed below are T cell receptor beta chains from one sample, sequenced in a study of T cell responses to AZD1222 COVID-19 vaccine. Measured with immunoSEQ multiplex PCR; TCRdb has only the in-frame clones, and not every one. The table includes roughly 100,000 clones, 85% to 90% detected once. The sample consisted of peripheral blood, taken on day 0 of AZD1222 vaccination. All receptors come from an adult in good health. CDR3s include the opening cysteine and the closing phenylalanine or tryptophan. A D gene is named only where the DNA matches it firmly. A row's size may be missing; if present it is once, few, many or a size class.

TRBJ2-7 NA TRBV19 NA TGTGCCAGTAGTATCTATGGCGAGCAGTACTTC CASSIYGEQYF
TRBJ2-7 NA TRBV28 NA TGTGCCAGCAGTTTAGACAACAACTACGAGCAGTACTTC CASSLDNNYEQYF
TRBJ2-3 TRBD2 TRBV6-5 NA TGTGCCAGCAGTCTAGCGGGAGGGCCGTCGGATACGCAGTATTTT CASSLAGGPSDTQYF
TRBJ2-5 NA TRBV30 NA TGTGCCTGGAAGCAAGAGACCCAGTACTTC CAWKQETQYF
TRBJ2-7 TRBD2 TRBV18 once TGTGCCAGCTCACGGGAGAGGGGTAGGACTAGCAAAGGCGGGCAGTACTTC CASSRERGRTSKGGQYF
TRBJ1-1 TRBD1 TRBV19 NA TGTGCCAGTAGTAGGGACAGGGTGAACACTGAAGCTTTCTTT CASSRDRVNTEAFF
TRBJ2-1 NA TRBV12-3/TRBV12-4 NA TGTGCCAGCAGTTTAGCCGGCAATGAGCAGTTCTTC CASSLAGNEQFF
TRBJ1-4 TRBD1 TRBV2 NA TGTGCCAGCAGTTCCACAGGGGTTGCAACTAATGAAAAACTGTTTTTT CASSSTGVATNEKLFF
TRBJ2-3 NA TRBV19 NA TGTGCCAGTAGTGTTGAGACAGATACGCAGTATTTT CASSVETDTQYF
TRBJ2-1 TRBD2 TRBV7-3 NA TGTGCCAGCAGCTTCCGAGCGGGAGGGGTCTACAATGAGCAGTTCTTC CASSFRAGGVYNEQFF
TRBJ2-5 NA TRBV5-4 NA TGTGCCAGCAGCTTACGAGAGAAAGAGACCCAGTACTTC CASSLREKETQYF
TRBJ2-7 NA TRBV9 NA TGTGCCAGCAGCGTAGCGGGATTAAGCTCCTACGAGCAGTACTTC CASSVAGLSSYEQYF
TRBJ1-1 TRBD1 TRBV28 NA TGTGCCAGCAGTCGGACAGGGGAGGGGAACACTGAAGCTTTCTTT CASSRTGEGNTEAFF
TRBJ2-2 NA TRBV6-2/TRBV6-3 NA TGTGCCAGCAGTTATAGTCGGGGGGCCAACACCGGGGAGCTGTTTTTT CASSYSRGANTGELFF
TRBJ2-7 TRBD1 TRBV14 NA TGTGCCAGCAGCCAACGACAAGGGACAGGGAAACTCGAGCAGTACTTC CASSQRQGTGKLEQYF
TRBJ1-1 TRBD1 TRBV30 NA TGTGCCTGGAGTGCGACAGGGTTCACTGAAGCTTTCTTT CAWSATGFTEAFF
TRBJ2-7 TRBD1 TRBV7-9 NA TGTGCCAGCAGCTCTATGTCCGACAGGGCCCCTCGATACTTC CASSSMSDRAPRYF
TRBJ2-1 NA TRBV28 NA TGTGCCAGCAGTTTAGGGGCAATGATCAATGAGCAGTTCTTC CASSLGAMINEQFF
TRBJ1-2 NA TRBV28 NA TGTGCCATCTTGGACGGAATATATGGCTACACCTTC CAILDGIYGYTF
TRBJ1-2 NA TRBV2 NA TGTGCCAGCAGGATCGATGGCTACACCTTC CASRIDGYTF
TRBJ2-1 NA TRBV28 NA TGTGCCAGCAGTTATGGGGACAATGAGCAGTTCTTC CASSYGDNEQFF
TRBJ2-2 NA TRBV5-1 NA TGCGCCAGCCGGGGACTCCCACAGAACACCGGGGAGCTGTTTTTT CASRGLPQNTGELFF
TRBJ1-4 NA TRBV5-1 NA TGCGCCAGCAGCTTGGGGGACACCGCAACTAATGAAAAACTGTTTTTT CASSLGDTATNEKLFF
TRBJ2-6 NA TRBV6-6 NA TGTGCCAGCAGTTACGCGGGGATGGGGGCCAACGTCCTGACTTTC CASSYAGMGANVLTF
TRBJ1-1 TRBD1 TRBV19 few TGTGCCAGTAGTTTCCGGACAGGGGGCAAATCGAACACTGAAGCTTTCTTT CASSFRTGGKSNTEAFF
TRBJ2-7 NA TRBV3-1/TRBV3-2 NA TGTGCCAGCAGCCAAGGAGGTCCTGAACGGGGCTACGAGCAGTACTTC CASSQGGPERGYEQYF
TRBJ1-1 NA TRBV28 few TGTGCCAGCAGTTTGGGGGCCCGGACAGCGTGGAACACTGAAGCTTTCTTT CASSLGARTAWNTEAFF
TRBJ2-7 NA TRBV6-1 NA TGTGCCAGCAGTGAAGAGCTATCCTACGAGCAGTACTTC CASSEELSYEQYF
TRBJ2-7 NA TRBV24-1 once TGTGCCACCAGTGATTACCGGAACTACGAGCAGTACTTC CATSDYRNYEQYF
TRBJ2-7 NA TRBV3-1/TRBV3-2 NA TGTGCCAGCAGCCAAGGGCAGAACAACTACTACGAGCAGTACTTC CASSQGQNNYYEQYF
TRBJ2-3 NA TRBV6-5 NA TGTGCCAGCAGTTACACGAACACAGATACGCAGTATTTT CASSYTNTDTQYF
TRBJ2-7 TRBD2 TRBV11-2 NA TGTGCCAGCAGCTCGGGAGGGAGGTACGAGCAGTACTTC CASSSGGRYEQYF
TRBJ2-3 TRBD2 TRBV19 NA TGTGCCAGTAGTATCGGCGGGAGTCCCCGCACAGATACGCAGTATTTT CASSIGGSPRTDTQYF
TRBJ1-1 NA TRBV6-2/TRBV6-3 NA TGTGCCAGCAGTACTAGGGCCTCCATGAACACTGAAGCTTTCTTT CASSTRASMNTEAFF
TRBJ2-7 TRBD2 TRBV6-5 NA TGTGCCAGCAGTTCCAGACTAGCGGCCCCCTACGAGCAGTACTTC CASSSRLAAPYEQYF
TRBJ2-1 NA TRBV4-3 NA TGCGCCAGCAGCCAAGATGAAGCGGGCATAAACAATGAGCAGTTCTTC CASSQDEAGINNEQFF
TRBJ2-5 TRBD1 TRBV12-3/TRBV12-4 NA TGTGCCAGCAGTTTAGGGGGACAGTTGACCCAGTACTTC CASSLGGQLTQYF
TRBJ1-5 NA TRBV6-5 NA TGTGCCAGCATCCTGAATAGCAATCAGCCCCAGCATTTT CASILNSNQPQHF
TRBJ1-6 NA TRBV9 NA TGTGCCAGCAGCGTAGGGGTGTATAATTCACCCCTCCACTTT CASSVGVYNSPLHF
TRBJ2-5 TRBD1 TRBV7-3 NA TGTGCCAGCAGCTTTCAATCAGCAGGGGGCGGAGAGACCCAGTACTTC CASSFQSAGGGETQYF
TRBJ1-1 NA TRBV3-1/TRBV3-2 NA TGTGCCAGCAGCCAAGAAGGTGGCAGGGGAGGAGCTTTCTTT CASSQEGGRGGAFF
TRBJ1-1 NA TRBV6-5 NA TGTGCCAGCAGTACACAGGGGAACACTGAAGCTTTCTTT CASSTQGNTEAFF
TRBJ1-6 NA TRBV9 NA TGTGCCAGCAGCGTAATCACAGATTCACCCCTCCACTTT CASSVITDSPLHF
TRBJ2-7 TRBD2 TRBV29-1 NA TGCAGCGTTGTAACGGGAGGACCCTACGAGCAGTACTTC CSVVTGGPYEQYF
TRBJ2-7 NA TRBV7-9 NA TGTGCCAGCAGCTCCTCCGGGGGCTACGAGCAGTACTTC CASSSSGGYEQYF